Listed here are 24 T cell receptor beta chains from one sample, sequenced in a study of shared clonotypes between healthy human individuals. CD8 cells classed as naive were CD45RO-negative and positively selected for CCR7, excluding terminally differentiated effector memory CD45RA+ cells. Sequencing was performed with immunoSEQ multiplex PCR; in TCRdb, only in-frame clones are kept and a portion is missing. The sample records about 2 million clones, around 96% being singletons. Sequences were obtained from naive CD8+ T cells sorted from blood. The receptors stem from a man aged 18 to 30 in good health.

Written as DNA, the CDR3 is TGCAGCGTCCTCGCCCCGTGGTCGGGGACCTACAATGAGCAGTTCTTC. Its protein is CSVLAPWSGTYNEQFF. V gene TRBV29-1 combines with J gene TRBJ2-1; D is possibly TRBD2 (5 bases). V gave up 6 bases and J gave up 2 bases, with 20 bases separating them. Looked up from germline, CDR1 is SQVTM and CDR2 is ANQGSEA. CDR3 length: 16 residues.

This clone was recorded a few times. The chain employs TRBV19 and TRBJ2-2, with D unresolved. The V and J ends lost 3 bases and 1 base respectively, with 15 bases between them. This CDR3 has 17 amino acids. The germline CDR1 and CDR2 sequences are LNHDA and SQIVND (reference sequence). The CDR3 here is CASSIDTLSENTGELFF. The CDR3 nucleotides read TGTGCCAGTAGTATTGATACGCTATCTGAGAACACCGGGGAGCTGTTTTTT.

This clone was recorded only once. Additional DNA sequences in this sample encode the identical CDR3. CDR3 amino acids: CASSPNYNEQFF. For the CDR3, the DNA is TGTGCCAGTTCCCCCAATTACAATGAGCAGTTCTTC. The chain joins TRBV27 to TRBJ2-1; D ambiguous. V lost 9 bases and J 4 bases, leaving 10 bases between the germline ends. The length of the CDR3 is 12 residues. Per the germline V gene, CDR1 is MNHEY and CDR2 is SMNVEV (reference sequence).

The chain employs TRBV18 and TRBJ1-1; no clear D gene. Germline V gene sequence: CDR1 KGHSH, CDR2 LQKENI. The V gene lost 3 bases and the J gene lost 4 bases, with 9 bases spanning the gap. The CDR3 is 13 amino acids. The CDR3, as DNA: TGTGCCAGCTCACCCGAATCAGCCACTGAAGCTTTCTTT. Translating it yields CASSPESATEAFF.

Of note for this clone: Other DNA sequences from this sample encode an identical CDR3 as well. The chain carries TRBV27 and TRBJ2-7; D unresolved. The CDR3 totals 13 residues. Trimming removed 5 bases from V and 1 base from J, with 9 bases in between. Germline assignment: CDR1 MNHEY and CDR2 SMNVEV (reference sequence). The CDR3 loop is CASSLTGSYEQYF. DNA of the CDR3: TGTGCCAGCAGTCTGACGGGTTCCTACGAGCAGTACTTC.

The chain couples TRBV11-2 to TRBJ2-2, with 12 bases identical to TRBD2. This CDR3 is built from 18 residues. V dropped 3 bases and J dropped 3; count of bases not matched to a gene: 8. CDR1 is SGHAT, CDR2 FQNNGV, per germline. In nucleotides, the CDR3 is TGTGCCAGCAGCTTTCCCTCGACTAGCGGGAGTTACACCGGGGAGCTGTTTTTT. Amino acid sequence: CASSFPSTSGSYTGELFF.

V is TRBV4-1 and J is TRBJ1-2; a weak D match, TRBD1 (5 bases). The CDR3 totals 14 residues. Germline V gene lookup returns CDR1 MGHRA and CDR2 YSYEKL. V lost 4 bases and J 2 bases, leaving 11 bases between the germline ends. CDR3 nucleotides: TGCGCCAGCAGCCCCAGACAGTTCAACTATGGCTACACCTTC. Translating gives CASSPRQFNYGYTF.

This sequence joins TRBV10-1 and TRBJ1-1; D uncertain. With 2 bases removed from V and 7 bases from J, the gap between germline ends came to 14 bases. CDR3 length: 14 amino acids. The V gene's germline CDR1 is WNHNN and CDR2 SYGVQD (reference sequence). For the CDR3, the DNA is TGCGCCAGCAGTGAGGGACCGGAGATGCTTGAAGCTTTCTTT. Translated: CASSEGPEMLEAFF.

The rearrangement joins TRBV19 to TRBJ1-2; D remains unclear. V was cut by 8 bases and J by 5 bases, with 15 bases left in between. Germline CDR1 reads LNHDA; CDR2 reads SQIVND (reference sequence). This CDR3 spans 13 amino acids. The CDR3 spells CASQGGDEYGYTF. The CDR3 coding sequence is TGTGCCAGTCAAGGCGGGGATGAGTATGGCTACACCTTC.

V is TRBV29-1 and J is TRBJ2-7; 14 nucleotides match TRBD2. The CDR3 is 16 residues long. Germline V gives CDR1 SQVTM, CDR2 ANQGSEA. V shed 6 bases and J 1 base; nucleotides not matched to a gene: 8. CDR3 sequence reads: CSVEGLAGARSYEQYF. For the CDR3, the DNA is TGCAGCGTCGAGGGACTAGCGGGGGCCCGGTCCTACGAGCAGTACTTC.

The chain joins TRBV11-2 to TRBJ2-7, with 9 bases lining up with TRBD1. With 3 bases clipped from V and 9 bases from J, the junction kept 9 bases outside the gene matches. The CDR3 loop spans 14 amino acids. Germline V gives CDR1 SGHAT, CDR2 FQNNGV. CDR3 nucleotides: TGTGCCAGCAGCTTTGGACAGGGGACGGCTGTGCAGTACTTC. Amino acid sequence: CASSFGQGTAVQYF.

With regard to this clone: Other DNA sequences in the same sample also yield this CDR3. The CDR3 DNA follows: TGTGCCTGGACCGCCACCGGGGAGCTGTTTTTT. Translated, it gives CAWTATGELFF. The chain couples TRBV30 to TRBJ2-2; D call uncertain. The germline gives CDR1 GTSNPN, CDR2 SVGIG (reference sequence). V lost 4 bases to trimming and J lost 4 bases, with 4 bases between them. This CDR3 comprises 11 residues. Combining the CDR3 with reference TRBV30 and TRBJ2-2 gives the whole variable domain SQTIHQWPATLVQPVGSPLSLECTVEGTSNPNLYWYRQAAGRGLQLLFYSVGIGQISSEVPQNLSASRPQDRQFILSSKKLLLSDSGFYLCAWTATGELFFGEGSRLTVL.

The V and J genes are TRBV11-2 and TRBJ1-2; no definite D call. The germline gives CDR1 SGHAT, CDR2 FQNNGV. There are 15 residues in the CDR3. V lost 1 base and J lost 4, with 13 bases in between. The CDR3 loop reads CASSLAGGLSYGYTF. The CDR3 nucleotides are TGTGCCAGCAGCTTAGCGGGCGGCCTATCCTATGGCTACACCTTC.

This sequence joins TRBV2 and TRBJ2-3; D might be TRBD2 (6 bases). The CDR3 has 14 residues. Germline V gives CDR1 SNHLY, CDR2 FYNNEI. V was clipped by 4 bases and J by 2 bases, with 10 bases between them. The CDR3 here is CASSGDLSTDTQYF. CDR3 coding DNA: TGTGCCAGCAGTGGGGACTTATCCACAGATACGCAGTATTTT.

The chain joins TRBV30 to TRBJ2-3; the match to TRBD2 covers 8 bases. J gave up 3 bases and V 3 bases, and 5 bases lay outside the gene matches. The CDR3 totals 14 residues. Per germline, CDR1 GTSNPN and CDR2 SVGIG (reference sequence). The DNA of the CDR3 is TGTGCCTGGAGCAGCGGGAGAAATACAGATACGCAGTATTTT. This codes for CAWSSGRNTDTQYF. The variable domain in full, with the rest retrieved from reference TRBV30 and TRBJ2-3, is SQTIHQWPATLVQPVGSPLSLECTVEGTSNPNLYWYRQAAGRGLQLLFYSVGIGQISSEVPQNLSASRPQDRQFILSSKKLLLSDSGFYLCAWSSGRNTDTQYFGPGTRLTVL.

A word on this clone: Other DNA sequences from this sample encode an identical CDR3 as well. The genes are TRBV9 and TRBJ2-3; possible D gene TRBD2, 6 bases. Germline V lookup: CDR1 SGDLS, CDR2 YYNGEE. CDR3 length: 15 amino acids. V lost 0 bases and J lost 2, with 10 bases in between. This CDR3 reads CASSVGGLTTDTQYF. The CDR3 coding sequence is TGTGCCAGCAGCGTAGGAGGACTAACCACAGATACGCAGTATTTT.

The chain is built from TRBV5-1 and TRBJ1-1; no clear D. The CDR3 is 17 amino acids. Trimming left V 5 bases short and J 0 bases short, with 20 bases between. Germline V gene data show CDR1 as SGHRS and CDR2 as YFSETQ. CDR3 sequence: CASRDPTPPHVNTEAFF. For the CDR3, the DNA is TGCGCCAGCAGGGACCCAACGCCCCCCCATGTGAACACTGAAGCTTTCTTT.

This clone occurred once. Additional DNA sequences in this sample encode the identical CDR3. The chain combines TRBV4-1 with TRBJ2-7; D call uncertain. This CDR3 spans 15 amino acids. V lost 0 bases and J 0 bases, leaving 9 bases between the germline ends. Germline CDR1 MGHRA, CDR2 YSYEKL. This chain's CDR3 is CASSQDLGLSYEQYF. The CDR3 bases are TGCGCCAGCAGCCAAGATCTTGGCCTCTCCTACGAGCAGTACTTC.

The chain couples TRBV10-3 to TRBJ2-7; 8 positions agree with TRBD1. Germline V lookup: CDR1 ENHRY, CDR2 SYGVKD. V shed 3 bases and J 4 bases; nucleotides not matched to a gene: 8. The CDR3 is 15 residues long. In DNA, the CDR3 is TGTGCCATCAGTGAACAGACAGGGGTGATGTACGAGCAGTACTTC. Translation gives CAISEQTGVMYEQYF.

The V gene is TRBV5-6, the J gene TRBJ2-3; D is uncertain. Germline values: CDR1 SGHDT, CDR2 YYEEEE. This CDR3 has 13 residues. V lost 2 bases and J 7 bases, leaving 11 bases between the germline ends. Written as DNA, the CDR3 is TGTGCCAGCAGCTTTCTCTCGGAGAATACGCAGTATTTT. Its protein is CASSFLSENTQYF.

The genes are TRBV5-1 and TRBJ2-1; 8 bases align to TRBD1. Germline CDR1 SGHRS, CDR2 YFSETQ. Trimming removed 3 bases from V and 8 bases from J; junction bases left unmatched: 13. The CDR3 length is 16 residues. The CDR3: CASSWSGPGTGYEQFF. For the CDR3, the DNA is TGCGCCAGCAGCTGGTCAGGACCGGGGACAGGTTATGAGCAGTTCTTC.

The chain has TRBV30 and TRBJ2-3; no clear D gene. The germline gives CDR1 GTSNPN, CDR2 SVGIG (reference sequence). This CDR3 is built from 13 residues. The V end was cut by 5 bases, the J end by 2 bases, with 11 bases between. As DNA, the CDR3 is TGTGCCTGGGCTACCCAGGACACAGATACGCAGTATTTT. Its protein product is CAWATQDTDTQYF.

This chain links TRBV2 with TRBJ2-1; 13 bases align to TRBD2. The CDR3 length is 17 residues. CDR1 SNHLY and CDR2 FYNNEI come from the germline V gene. Trimming took 6 bases from V and 3 from J; bases not matched to a gene: 8. CDR3 in DNA: TGTGCCAGCAGCGACCCTCGGACTAGCGGGGGCTACAATGAGCAGTTCTTC. Residues: CASSDPRTSGGYNEQFF. The variable domain in full, completed from reference TRBV2 and TRBJ2-1, reads EPEVTQTPSHQVTQMGQEVILRCVPISNHLYFYWYRQILGQKVEFLVSFYNNEISEKSEIFDDQFSVERPDGSNFTLKIRSTKLEDSAMYFCASSDPRTSGGYNEQFFGPGTRLTVL.

This clone was picked up a small number of times. The chain employs TRBV6-1 and TRBJ2-2; D gene ambiguous. The germline V gene encodes CDR1 MNHNS and CDR2 SASEGT. The CDR3 sequence is 13 residues long. V was clipped by 8 bases and J by 0 bases, with 7 bases between them. The CDR3 protein is CASRFSNTGELFF. The CDR3, as DNA: TGTGCCAGCCGGTTCTCGAACACCGGGGAGCTGTTTTTT.